The 25 T cell receptor beta chains below were found in one sample sequenced in a study of blood T cell repertoires in COVID-19. Sequencing used immunoSEQ multiplex PCR; TCRdb keeps in-frame clones, though not all of them. The data hold 100,000 to 150,000 clones, with around 82% observed a single time. Sequencing was carried out using peripheral blood. The source of these receptors is a young woman who had recovered from COVID-19.

This chain uses TRBV10-3 with TRBJ2-5; 9 bases are shared with TRBD1. The V segment lost 6 bases and the J segment 5 bases; nucleotides outside the gene matches: 7. CDR3 length: 14 residues. Germline loops: CDR1 ENHRY, CDR2 SYGVKD. The DNA for the CDR3 is TGTGCCATCAGGCCGGGACAGGGTGGGGAGACCCAGTACTTC. Residues: CAIRPGQGGETQYF.

This clone was observed a single time. The chain has TRBV11-2 and TRBJ2-6; D possibly corresponds to TRBD1 (5 bases). The CDR3 loop spans 16 amino acids. The ends were cut back, 1 base at V and 2 bases at J, with 9 bases in the middle. The germline V gene has CDR1 SGHAT and CDR2 FQNNGV. The CDR3 sequence: CASSLGQGAGANVLTF. CDR3 in DNA: TGTGCCAGCAGCTTAGGTCAGGGTGCTGGGGCCAACGTCCTGACTTTC.

This clone was detected a few times. The V call is TRBV5-6, the J call TRBJ2-1, with a weak D call TRBD2 (6 bases). Trimming left V 3 bases short and J 6 bases short, with 19 bases between. The V gene's germline CDR1 is SGHDT and CDR2 YYEEEE. The CDR3 runs to 16 residues. The CDR3 loop is CASSSGVGGVSNEQFF. CDR3 bases: TGTGCCAGCAGCTCCGGAGTGGGGGGTGTGTCCAATGAGCAGTTCTTC.

The V and J genes are TRBV5-6 and TRBJ1-5; D is perhaps TRBD1 (5 bases). The germline CDR1 and CDR2 sequences are SGHDT and YYEEEE. This CDR3 contains 14 residues. Trimming left V 1 base short and J 4 bases short, with 9 bases between. CDR3 sequence reads: CASSLRQSNQPQHF. The DNA of the CDR3 is TGTGCCAGCAGCTTGAGACAGTCAAATCAGCCCCAGCATTTT.

V and J are TRBV6-2 or TRBV6-3 and TRBJ2-2, with TRBD1 identical over 9 bases. CDR3 length: 17 amino acids. Germline values: CDR1 MNHEY, CDR2 SVGEGT. Trimming removed 4 bases from V and 2 bases from J; junction bases left unmatched: 8. The CDR3 spells CASSSDRGGTNTGELFF. The CDR3 DNA sequence: TGTGCCAGCAGTTCTGACAGGGGGGGAACAAACACCGGGGAGCTGTTTTTT.

This chain joins TRBV5-4 and TRBJ1-1; 7 bases agree with TRBD1. Germline CDR1 SGHNT, CDR2 YYREEE (reference sequence). This CDR3 region has 16 residues. V lost 0 bases and J lost 1; bases outside the gene matches: 6. Here the CDR3 DNA reads TGTGCCAGCAGCTTGGGGGGCAGGGGGACGAACACTGAAGCTTTCTTT. Translating gives CASSLGGRGTNTEAFF.

The sample holds a few counts of this clone. The chain couples TRBV29-1 to TRBJ1-2, with D unclear. Deletions cut 2 bases from V and 7 bases from J, with 17 bases between. This CDR3 spans 14 amino acids. Germline assignment: CDR1 SQVTM and CDR2 ANQGSEA. The CDR3, as DNA: TGCAGCGTTGAAAGGCCCGGGTCTGATAGTGGCTACACCTTC. Translation: CSVERPGSDSGYTF.

The rearrangement joins TRBV4-2 to TRBJ2-1, with 11 bases lining up with TRBD2. Trimming removed 0 bases from V and 6 bases from J; junction bases left unmatched: 4. CDR1 and CDR2 from the germline V gene are LGHNA and YNFKEQ. This CDR3 region has 16 residues. CDR3 nucleotide sequence: TGTGCCAGCAGCCAAGATCCTAGCGGGGGGCCCAATGAGCAGTTCTTC. Translated, it gives CASSQDPSGGPNEQFF.

This clone has a handful of counts. The gene calls are TRBV7-3 and TRBJ2-7, with 7 bases matching TRBD2. Germline lookup yields CDR1 SGHTA and CDR2 FQGTGA. J was trimmed by 2 bases and V by 5 bases; bases with no gene match: 9. This CDR3 has 15 residues. CDR3 in amino acids: CASSPVAGQTYEQYF. CDR3 coding DNA: TGTGCCAGCAGCCCCGTAGCGGGTCAAACCTACGAGCAGTACTTC.

The CDR3 bases are TGCGCCAGCAGCTCGGGATCGTCCACGGATACGCAGTATTTT. This encodes CASSSGSSTDTQYF. The chain joins TRBV5-1 to TRBJ2-3, with D possibly being TRBD2 (5 bases). This CDR3 is built from 14 residues. CDR1 is SGHRS, CDR2 YFSETQ, per germline. V lost 3 bases and J 6 bases, leaving 14 bases between the germline ends.

This clone was seen just once. Other DNA sequences within the sample encode an identical CDR3. The V gene is TRBV5-1, the J gene TRBJ1-3; D not certain. This CDR3 spans 15 amino acids. The V end lost 4 bases, the J end lost 0 bases, and 11 bases lay between the germline ends. Looked up from germline, CDR1 is SGHRS and CDR2 is YFSETQ. CDR3 nucleotide sequence: TGCGCCAGCAGCCTCGACGGGAGCTCTGGAAACACCATATATTTT. Protein product: CASSLDGSSGNTIYF.

The chain links TRBV2 to TRBJ2-7, with D perhaps TRBD1 (6 bases). The V gene lost 5 bases and the J gene lost 2 bases, with 13 bases spanning the gap. Germline V gives CDR1 SNHLY, CDR2 FYNNEI. This CDR3 spans 14 amino acids. CDR3 sequence reads: CASSRRTVAYEQYF. CDR3 nucleotides: TGTGCCAGCAGTAGACGGACAGTGGCCTACGAGCAGTACTTC.

The chain carries TRBV7-9 and TRBJ1-1; a possible D gene is TRBD1 (5 bases). Trimming stripped 0 bases from V and 7 bases from J, with 6 bases between. The CDR3 totals 12 residues. Germline loops: CDR1 SEHNR, CDR2 FQNEAQ (reference sequence). The CDR3 sequence: CASSLAQGEAFF. The CDR3 region has the DNA TGTGCCAGCAGCTTAGCGCAGGGTGAAGCTTTCTTT.

The chain has TRBV7-5 and TRBJ1-1; the D segment call TRBD1 is taken from the table without a DNA check. TRBV7-5 is classified as a pseudogene. CDR3 length equals 15 residues. CDR3 sequence reads: CARSLVDREITEAFF. As DNA, the CDR3 is TGTGCCAGAAGCTTAGTTGACAGGGAGATAACTGAAGCTTTCTTT.

The V gene is TRBV3-1 (or the pseudogene TRBV3-2), the J gene TRBJ2-3, with 11 nucleotides matching TRBD2. Looked up from germline, CDR1 is LGHDT and CDR2 is YNNKEL (reference sequence). The CDR3 runs 16 residues. The J segment lost 1 base and the V segment lost 4 bases, leaving 4 bases of the junction unmatched. CDR3 coding DNA: TGTGCCAGCAGCCTTGGGACTAGCGGTCGCACAGATACGCAGTATTTT. Translating it yields CASSLGTSGRTDTQYF.

The chain is built from TRBV9 and TRBJ2-5; possible D gene TRBD2, 5 bases. CDR1 is SGDLS and CDR2 is YYNGEE in the germline V gene. The V end lost 0 bases, the J end lost 0 bases, and 9 bases lay between the germline ends. The CDR3 spans 15 residues. CDR3 region: CASSVDGEYQETQYF. The DNA for the CDR3 is TGTGCCAGCAGCGTAGACGGGGAGTACCAAGAGACCCAGTACTTC. The full variable domain, in which reference TRBV9 and TRBJ2-5 provide the parts outside the CDR3, is DSGVTQTPKHLITATGQRVTLRCSPRSGDLSVYWYQQSLDQGLQFLIQYYNGEERAKGNILERFSAQQFPDLHSELNLSSLELGDSALYFCASSVDGEYQETQYFGPGTRLLVL.

V gene TRBV9 combines with J gene TRBJ2-7, with 9 bases that match TRBD1. The V segment lost 0 bases and the J segment 7 bases; nucleotides outside the gene matches: 8. Germline assignment: CDR1 SGDLS and CDR2 YYNGEE. The CDR3 runs 15 residues. Written as DNA, the CDR3 is TGTGCCAGCAGCGTAGGCGGACAGGGGTCTTCGGAGCAGTACTTC. The encoded protein is CASSVGGQGSSEQYF.

This clone was counted a single time. J is TRBJ2-7 and V is TRBV7-2; D call uncertain. This CDR3 is 16 amino acids long. The germline V gene encodes CDR1 SGHTA and CDR2 FQGNSA. V was shortened by 2 bases and J by 0 bases, with 14 bases between the two germline ends. DNA for the CDR3: TGTGCCAGCAGCTTATCGGGTAGCTTCACCTCCTACGAGCAGTACTTC. This sequence encodes CASSLSGSFTSYEQYF. The whole variable domain, filled in from reference TRBV7-2 and TRBJ2-7, reads GAGVSQSPSNKVTEKGKDVELRCDPISGHTALYWYRQSLGQGLEFLIYFQGNSAPDKSGLPSDRFSAERTGGSVSTLTIQRTQQEDSAVYLCASSLSGSFTSYEQYFGPGTRLTVT.

The V call is TRBV9, the J call TRBJ1-2, with 7 nucleotides matching TRBD1. This CDR3 comprises 14 residues. Germline CDR1 is SGDLS and CDR2 is YYNGEE. V shed 3 bases and J 4 bases; nucleotides not matched to a gene: 6. The chain's CDR3 is CASSDGTEVYGYTF. The CDR3 coding sequence is TGTGCCAGCAGCGATGGGACAGAAGTCTATGGCTACACCTTC.

The chain joins TRBV7-2 to TRBJ2-3; 8 bases are shared with TRBD2. The CDR3 runs to 16 residues. Germline-derived CDR1 and CDR2 are SGHTA and FQGNSA. After removal of 5 bases from V and 5 bases from J, the junction contained 12 bases not matched to a gene. The CDR3 bases are TGTGCCAGCAGCCCAGACCCCGGGACTAGGAGAGATACGCAGTATTTT. It translates to CASSPDPGTRRDTQYF.

The rearrangement links TRBV19 to TRBJ2-3; D ambiguous. The CDR3 length is 17 residues. Between the trimmed V and J ends, which lost 6 bases and 0 bases, there was a span of 19 bases. CDR1 is LNHDA, CDR2 SQIVND, per germline (reference sequence). The CDR3 here is CASSNLRGPTSTDTQYF. The CDR3 DNA is TGTGCCAGTAGCAATCTACGAGGCCCGACTAGCACAGATACGCAGTATTTT.

The chain uses TRBV27 and TRBJ2-7, with D uncertain. This CDR3 region has 14 residues. CDR1 and CDR2 from the germline V gene are MNHEY and SMNVEV (reference sequence). V dropped 3 bases and J dropped 6 bases, with 15 bases sitting between them. CDR3 sequence reads: CASSFDSSGFEQYF. The DNA for the CDR3 is TGTGCCAGCAGTTTTGACTCTTCGGGTTTCGAGCAGTACTTC.

This rearrangement joins TRBV6-2 or TRBV6-3 to TRBJ2-5; TRBD2 agrees at 9 bases. The CDR3 runs 15 residues. Germline CDR1 MNHEY, CDR2 SVGEGT. Trimming removed 2 bases from V and 3 bases from J; junction bases left unmatched: 4. This CDR3 reads CASSYGVAGEETQYF. The CDR3 DNA sequence: TGTGCCAGCAGTTACGGGGTAGCGGGGGAAGAGACCCAGTACTTC.

The chain combines TRBV18 with TRBJ2-5; no clear D. CDR3 length equals 12 residues. The V end was cut by 2 bases, the J end by 6 bases, with 7 bases between. Germline loops: CDR1 KGHSH, CDR2 LQKENI. In DNA, the CDR3 is TGTGCCAGCTCACCAGAGTCGCAGACCCAGTACTTC. Protein sequence: CASSPESQTQYF.

The chain recombines TRBV25-1 with TRBJ1-6; D gene ambiguous. The CDR3 has 16 amino acids. Germline loops: CDR1 MGHDK, CDR2 SYGVNS. V was pared by 4 bases and J by 6 bases, with 16 bases between. The CDR3 bases are TGTGCCAGCAGTGCCTCGACCATATCGGGTAATTCACCCCTCCACTTT. Encoded protein: CASSASTISGNSPLHF.